The clone carrying this T cell receptor beta chain was seen a handful of times. The antigen is unknown. This sample is part of a study of early stage breast cancer tumors. Study-level background: Of around 16 invasive breast tumors, more than nine were hormone receptor-positive, HER2-negative. Among around 12 ER+/PR+/HER2- tumors, eight were ductal, four lobular. Findings of the study overall: Compared with adjacent normal breast, tumors showed about 2.5-fold denser, more clonal T cells. Enriched TCRB sequences shared across patients were mostly commonly generated sequences.

TCRdb's table, derived via immunoSEQ multiplex PCR, lists solely in-frame clones and lacks some. Of just over 70,000 clones in the sample, more than 60% were seen once. The specimen was blood. This TCR derives from a person aged 55 to 70 with breast cancer.

CDR3 nucleotides: TGTGCCAGCAGCGCCGGGACTAGCGGGAGGAGGAAGGGCTACGAGCAGTACTTC. Amino acid sequence: CASSAGTSGRRKGYEQYF. The chain links TRBV9 to TRBJ2-7, with 15 bases lining up with TRBD2. Looked up from germline, CDR1 is SGDLS and CDR2 is YYNGEE. The CDR3 contains 18 residues. The V segment lost 3 bases and the J segment 3 bases; nucleotides outside the gene matches: 10.